Following are 14 T cell receptor beta chains from one sample sequenced in a study of CXCR3-negative and CXCR3-positive naive CD8 T cells. Study conclusions and caveats: CXCR3-positive naive cells had TRB CDR3s that were more hydrophobic than CXCR3-negative naive cells had.

The libraries of TRB cDNA were constructed through 5' RACE using UMI labels. TCRdb re-called the 5' RACE reads; every CDR3 protein appears as one record, without DNA. The sample has more than 70,000 distinct CDR3 sequences. These TCRs' antigens remain unknown. Sequenced: naive CXCR3+ CD8+ T cells from blood. Regarding subset: CD45RO-CCR7+CD27+CD95- naive CD8+ T cells expressing CXCR3 (TNR3+). These receptors came from a human donor in good health. Some clones in this sample may be carry-over from other donors' samples.

The chain carries TRBV29-1 and TRBJ2-7; without DNA, the TCRdb call of TRBD2 cannot be checked. CDR3 size: 14 residues. CDR1 is SQVTM, CDR2 ANQGSEA, per germline. The chain's CDR3 is CSVEVETSEYEQYF.

The rearrangement uses TRBV9 and TRBJ2-2. There are 16 residues in the CDR3. Per the germline V gene, CDR1 is SGDLS and CDR2 is YYNGEE. CDR3 in amino acids: CASSVGGSANTGELFF. The whole variable domain, filled in from reference TRBV9 and TRBJ2-2, reads DSGVTQTPKHLITATGQRVTLRCSPRSGDLSVYWYQQSLDQGLQFLIQYYNGEERAKGNILERFSAQQFPDLHSELNLSSLELGDSALYFCASSVGGSANTGELFFGEGSRLTVL.

V and J are TRBV12-3 or TRBV12-4 and TRBJ2-7; TCRdb's assignment of TRBD1 cannot be checked, as there is no DNA. CDR3 size: 12 residues. CDR3 protein: CASGAGFYEQYF.

J is TRBJ1-6 and V is TRBV7-3; TCRdb proposes TRBD1, but this gene call is untestable without DNA. Germline CDR1 and CDR2: SGHTA and FQGTGA. This CDR3 spans 13 amino acids. CDR3 loop: CASSLGQGPPLHF.

V gene TRBV29-1 combines with J gene TRBJ2-7; TCRdb designates TRBD2, a call that cannot be tested without DNA. The CDR3 extends over 15 amino acids. Germline assignment: CDR1 SQVTM and CDR2 ANQGSEA. CDR3 amino acids: CSVEDEGEGSYEQYF.

The V and J genes are TRBV5-1 and TRBJ2-7; TCRdb picks TRBD2, but there is no DNA to check that call. CDR3 length: 14 residues. Germline V gives CDR1 SGHRS, CDR2 YFSETQ. The CDR3 sequence is CASSLRLVEDEQYF. Together with reference TRBV5-1 and TRBJ2-7, the CDR3 gives the full variable domain: KAGVTQTPRYLIKTRGQQVTLSCSPISGHRSVSWYQQTPGQGLQFLFEYFSETQRNKGNFPGRFSGRQFSNSRSEMNVSTLELGDSALYLCASSLRLVEDEQYFGPGTRLTVT.

The chain carries TRBV7-9 and TRBJ2-7; lacking DNA, the TRBD1 call made by TCRdb goes unchecked. CDR1 and CDR2 (germline): SEHNR, FQNEAQ (reference sequence). CDR3 size: 16 residues. The CDR3 is CASSVTTGLNFYEQYF.

The V gene is TRBV7-2, the J gene TRBJ2-7. The V gene's germline CDR1 is SGHTA and CDR2 FQGNSA. CDR3 size: 15 residues. CDR3: CASSFLTPSSYEQYF.

The chain carries TRBV28 and TRBJ1-5. The CDR3 consists of 14 residues. CDR1 is MDHEN, CDR2 SYDVKM, per germline. This CDR3 reads CASSFFGVKQPQHF.

The chain uses TRBV27 and TRBJ2-2. This CDR3 is built from 12 residues. Germline values: CDR1 MNHEY, CDR2 SMNVEV (reference sequence). The CDR3 sequence is CASSPFSGELFF.

The chain couples TRBV29-1 to TRBJ1-2; the TCRdb D gene call, TRBD1, has no DNA to confirm it. Germline values: CDR1 SQVTM, CDR2 ANQGSEA. The CDR3 is 12 amino acids. CDR3: CSVGDRYYGYTF. Filled out from reference TRBV29-1 and TRBJ1-2, the complete variable domain reads SAVISQKPSRDICQRGTSLTIQCQVDSQVTMMFWYRQQPGQSLTLIATANQGSEATYESGFVIDKFPISRPNLTFSTLTVSNMSPEDSSIYLCSVGDRYYGYTFGSGTRLTVV.

V usage is TRBV15 and J usage is TRBJ2-2; checking the TCRdb D call of TRBD1 is not possible without DNA. Per germline, CDR1 LNHNV and CDR2 YYDKDF (reference sequence). This CDR3 has 13 residues. The CDR3 sequence: CATRDRDAGELFF. Supplemented by reference TRBV15 and TRBJ2-2, the full variable domain reads DAMVIQNPRYQVTQFGKPVTLSCSQTLNHNVMYWYQQKSSQAPKLLFHYYDKDFNNEADTPDNFQSRRPNTSFCFLDIRSPGLGDTAMYLCATRDRDAGELFFGEGSRLTVL.

This chain links TRBV29-1 with TRBJ2-5; TCRdb selects TRBD1, and the lack of DNA leaves this call unchecked. The length of the CDR3 is 14 residues. The germline V gene encodes CDR1 SQVTM and CDR2 ANQGSEA. The CDR3: CSVEGDRVTETQYF.

J is TRBJ2-3 and V is TRBV6-6; TCRdb gives TRBD2 as the D gene, but with no DNA this cannot be confirmed. Germline values: CDR1 MNHNY, CDR2 SVGAGI (reference sequence). This CDR3 has 16 amino acids. The CDR3 sequence is CASSRLRGGSTDTQYF.